A single sample is the source of the 15 T cell receptor beta chains below, sequenced in a study of blood T cell repertoires in COVID-19. Repertoires were generated with immunoSEQ multiplex PCR, while TCRdb's copy carries only in-frame clones and drops some. The data show approximately 120,000 clones, with approximately 89% seen just once and roughly 3% held by the top ten. Sequenced material: peripheral blood. All receptors derive from a woman older than 75 with COVID-19, enrolled during active disease.

V is TRBV27 and J is TRBJ2-1; D might be TRBD1 (6 bases). Germline V lookup: CDR1 MNHEY, CDR2 SMNVEV (reference sequence). This CDR3 has 12 amino acids. V lost 3 bases, J lost 9 bases, and 9 bases lay in between. The CDR3 spells CASSFRGVEQFF. For the CDR3, the DNA is TGTGCCAGCAGTTTCAGGGGCGTTGAGCAGTTCTTC.

The genes are TRBV29-1 and TRBJ2-5; TRBD2 matches at 10 bases. CDR1 is SQVTM, CDR2 ANQGSEA, per germline. The trim removed 0 bases at V and 5 bases at J, leaving 15 bases unmatched. CDR3 length: 18 residues. The CDR3 protein is CSVEDQGAGGPTGETQYF. CDR3 in DNA: TGCAGCGTTGAAGATCAGGGAGCGGGAGGGCCTACGGGGGAGACCCAGTACTTC.

This chain connects TRBV9 to TRBJ2-7; 8 positions match TRBD2. V lost 4 bases, J lost 5 bases, and 14 bases stayed unmatched. CDR1 is SGDLS and CDR2 is YYNGEE in the germline V gene. There are 16 residues in the CDR3. The CDR3 nucleotides are TGTGCCAGCAGCTACGGCTCTGCCAGCGGGAGTGACGAGCAGTACTTC. This gives the protein CASSYGSASGSDEQYF.

Notes on this clone: Within the sample, other DNA sequences also encode this same CDR3. The chain uses TRBV19 and TRBJ2-7; 7 bases match TRBD1. The CDR3 runs to 15 residues. V was pared by 5 bases and J by 2 bases, with 9 bases of the junction left unmatched. CDR1 is LNHDA, CDR2 SQIVND, per germline (reference sequence). CDR3 sequence: CASSSRDRGAYEQYF. The CDR3 nucleotides read TGTGCCAGTAGTTCCCGGGACAGAGGAGCCTACGAGCAGTACTTC.

CDR3 amino acids: CASTVEEETQYF. The CDR3 region has the DNA TGTGCCAGCACGGTGGAGGAAGAGACCCAGTACTTC. V and J are TRBV2 and TRBJ2-5, with TRBD2 as a possible D gene (5 bases). V lost 7 bases and J 3 bases, leaving 9 bases between the germline ends. The CDR3 runs 12 residues. CDR1 SNHLY and CDR2 FYNNEI come from the germline V gene.

V usage is TRBV7-2 and J usage is TRBJ1-2; possible D gene TRBD1, 6 bases. Per germline, CDR1 SGHTA and CDR2 FQGNSA. The ends were cut back, 3 bases at V and 1 base at J, with 15 bases in the middle. The CDR3 totals 16 residues. The CDR3 is CASSLMGWGLNYGYTF. The CDR3 coding sequence is TGTGCCAGCAGCTTGATGGGGTGGGGGCTTAACTATGGCTACACCTTC.

The V and J genes are TRBV5-1 and TRBJ2-1; 8 bases agree with TRBD2. CDR3 length: 15 residues. Germline V CDR1 and CDR2: SGHRS, YFSETQ. The trim removed 3 bases at V and 0 bases at J, leaving 2 bases unmatched. Here the CDR3 reads CASSSGTSSYNEQFF. The DNA of the CDR3 is TGCGCCAGCAGCTCCGGGACTAGCTCCTACAATGAGCAGTTCTTC.

There are a few counts of this clone. V is TRBV7-9 and J is TRBJ1-1; possibly TRBD1 for D (5 bases). Per germline, CDR1 SEHNR and CDR2 FQNEAQ (reference sequence). V was clipped by 9 bases and J by 6 bases, with 20 bases between them. The CDR3 is 14 amino acids. The CDR3 reads CASRIGVQGAEAFF. In nucleotides, the CDR3 is TGTGCCAGTCGGATAGGGGTTCAGGGCGCTGAAGCTTTCTTT. Based on the CDR3 plus reference TRBV7-9 and TRBJ1-1, the full variable domain is DTGVSQNPRHKITKRGQNVTFRCDPISEHNRLYWYRQTLGQGPEFLTYFQNEAQLEKSRLLSDRFSAERPKGSFSTLEIQRTEQGDSAMYLCASRIGVQGAEAFFGQGTRLTVV.

The J gene is TRBJ1-5, the V gene TRBV2; possibly TRBD1 for D (6 bases). V was trimmed by 6 bases and J by 5 bases, leaving 11 bases between them. The CDR3 covers 13 residues. The germline V gene has CDR1 SNHLY and CDR2 FYNNEI. CDR3: CASRGGGYQPQHF. CDR3 sequence (DNA): TGTGCCAGCAGAGGGGGGGGCTATCAGCCCCAGCATTTT.

The table lists this clone with a count of one. The CDR3 nucleotides are TGTGCCAGCTCGGACAGGGGGGCCTACGAGCAGTACTTC. It codes for CASSDRGAYEQYF. The V gene is TRBV27, the J gene TRBJ2-7; TRBD1 aligns across 10 bases. V lost 8 bases to trimming and J lost 2 bases; unmatched junction nucleotides: 3. CDR1 is MNHEY, CDR2 SMNVEV, per germline (reference sequence). The CDR3 has 13 residues.

This sequence joins TRBV27 and TRBJ1-1, with D possibly TRBD1 on 5 matching bases. Per germline, CDR1 MNHEY and CDR2 SMNVEV (reference sequence). This CDR3 spans 14 amino acids. V gave up 8 bases and J gave up 0 bases, with 13 bases separating them. In DNA, the CDR3 is TGTGCCAGCTATTTGGCAGGGTTGAACACTGAAGCTTTCTTT. It encodes CASYLAGLNTEAFF.

V usage is TRBV3-1 (or the pseudogene TRBV3-2) and J usage is TRBJ1-1, with D unclear. This CDR3 has 14 amino acids. Trimming left V 1 base short and J 3 bases short, with 9 bases between. Germline values: CDR1 LGHDT, CDR2 YNNKEL (reference sequence). The CDR3 sequence is CASSQVARDTEAFF. In DNA, the CDR3 is TGTGCCAGCAGCCAAGTGGCCCGGGACACTGAAGCTTTCTTT.

The chain's CDR3 is CATSDPLATARDEQFF. DNA of the CDR3: TGTGCCACCAGTGATCCGCTAGCGACGGCGCGGGATGAGCAGTTCTTC. The genes are TRBV24-1 and TRBJ2-1; perhaps TRBD2 as D (6 bases). CDR3 size: 16 residues. The V end lost 3 bases, the J end lost 8 bases, and 19 bases lay between the germline ends. Germline V gene sequence: CDR1 KGHDR, CDR2 SFDVKD.

This clone was detected once. V usage is TRBV7-8 and J usage is TRBJ2-7; D is unresolved. The CDR3 covers 17 residues. V gave up 1 base and J gave up 0 bases, with 16 bases separating them. Germline V gene sequence: CDR1 SGHVS, CDR2 FQNEAQ. CDR3: CASSLGLKTNSSYEQYF. The CDR3 region has the DNA TGTGCCAGCAGCTTAGGGCTTAAGACAAATTCCTCCTACGAGCAGTACTTC.

This chain uses TRBV19 with TRBJ2-1, with 9 bases aligning to TRBD2. The CDR3 consists of 20 residues. Germline V gene sequence: CDR1 LNHDA, CDR2 SQIVND (reference sequence). The J segment lost 2 bases and the V segment lost 6 bases, leaving 20 bases of the junction unmatched. CDR3 in amino acids: CASSKWGAISGRRAYNEQFF. CDR3 coding DNA: TGTGCCAGTAGCAAATGGGGGGCAATTAGCGGGAGACGAGCCTACAATGAGCAGTTCTTC.